This T cell receptor beta chain was identified during a study of early T cells in non-severe SARS-CoV-2 infection. TCRdb fed the 5' RACE reads into MiXCR, producing one record per CDR3 protein. In the table there are about 94,000 distinct CDR3 sequences, approximately 13% of which are singletons. V was pared by 0 bases and J by 7 bases, with 10 bases between. CDR1 and CDR2 from the germline V gene are LGHNA and YNFKEQ. The length of the CDR3 is 13 residues. This sequence was found in an adult who was a healthcare worker with PCR-confirmed SARS-CoV-2 infection or an uninfected control (not recorded which). Sequencing was done on a sample of whole blood. The chain carries TRBV4-2 and TRBJ2-7; D not certain. CDR3 DNA: TGTGCCAGCAGCCAAGAGCGTGGGCTGGAGCAGTACTTC. It yields the protein CASSQERGLEQYF.